Below, 24 T cell receptor beta chains from the same sample are listed, as sequenced in a study of T cells expressing NK-cell markers. From the 5' RACE reads, TCRdb lists one entry per CDR3 protein and no DNA. Recorded here are 200,000 to 300,000 distinct CDR3 sequences; the top ten clones represent about 0.39%. Sequenced material: blood T cells: a sorted CD56 or NKG2C T cell subset, CD4+ or CD8+ T cells, or bulk PBMC T cells (not recorded which). These receptors all stem from a man younger than 35 in good health.

V is TRBV23-1 and J is TRBJ2-2; as DNA is missing, the TRBD1 call by TCRdb cannot be tested. TRBV23-1 is known as an ORF, though its function is uncertain. The CDR3 is 16 amino acids. This CDR3 reads CASSQGPGQVTGELFF.

V and J are TRBV24-1 and TRBJ2-1; TCRdb calls TRBD2, which cannot be checked without DNA. Germline assignment: CDR1 KGHDR and CDR2 SFDVKD. CDR3 length: 13 amino acids. CDR3 region: CATSGLVTNEQFF.

This sequence joins TRBV11-2 and TRBJ1-2; TCRdb names TRBD1, which stays unverified in the absence of DNA. The CDR3 is made up of 14 amino acids. Germline V CDR1 and CDR2: SGHAT, FQNNGV. CDR3 sequence: CASSLAQDGGGYTF.

The chain carries TRBV20-1 and TRBJ2-7; TCRdb returns TRBD2, unconfirmable since there is no DNA. The CDR3 is 16 residues long. Looked up from germline, CDR1 is DFQATT and CDR2 is SNEGSKA (reference sequence). This chain's CDR3 is CSARSTLAGEYYEQYF.

The V call is TRBV20-1, the J call TRBJ2-1. Germline V CDR1 and CDR2: DFQATT, SNEGSKA (reference sequence). The CDR3 runs 14 residues. CDR3 region: CSARDEVGRNEQFF.

The chain recombines TRBV11-2 with TRBJ2-5; TCRdb lists TRBD1, though no DNA is available to test this call. CDR3 length: 17 amino acids. Germline-derived CDR1 and CDR2 are SGHAT and FQNNGV. CDR3 region: CASSPGSTGRGGETQYF. The full variable domain, rest sourced from reference TRBV11-2 and TRBJ2-5, is EAGVAQSPRYKIIEKRQSVAFWCNPISGHATLYWYQQILGQGPKLLIQFQNNGVVDDSQLPKDRFSAERLKGVDSTLKIQPAKLEDSAVYLCASSPGSTGRGGETQYFGPGTRLLVL.

This chain uses TRBV19 with TRBJ2-7; TCRdb selects TRBD2, and the lack of DNA leaves this call unchecked. CDR3 size: 14 residues. The V gene's germline CDR1 is LNHDA and CDR2 SQIVND (reference sequence). The CDR3 sequence is CASSLRTVSYEQYF.

The chain joins TRBV5-1 to TRBJ2-2; TCRdb's D gene call, TRBD1, goes unchecked for lack of DNA. The CDR3 totals 14 residues. The V gene's germline CDR1 is SGHRS and CDR2 YFSETQ. CDR3 in amino acids: CASGADSVTGELFF.

The CDR3 sequence: CASSKGRGEQYF. The chain carries TRBV18 and TRBJ2-7; TCRdb outputs TRBD2, but without DNA this stays unchecked. The CDR3 consists of 12 residues. CDR1 is KGHSH and CDR2 is LQKENI in the germline V gene.

The chain recombines TRBV4-2 with TRBJ2-7; there is no DNA to check the TCRdb D call of TRBD1. This CDR3 contains 15 residues. CDR1 and CDR2 from the germline V gene are LGHNA and YNFKEQ. CDR3 region: CASSQGTGVHYEQYF.

The chain combines TRBV6-5 with TRBJ1-6. CDR1 is MNHEY, CDR2 SVGAGI, per germline. There are 16 residues in the CDR3. CDR3 region: CASSYQRSSYNSPLHF.

The chain has TRBV7-2 and TRBJ2-1. The CDR3 is 14 residues long. Germline V gene lookup returns CDR1 SGHTA and CDR2 FQGNSA. CDR3 region: CASSLVANNNEQFF.

The rearrangement links TRBV6-1 to TRBJ1-5; TCRdb reports TRBD1, a call that lacks DNA to check it against. The germline CDR1 and CDR2 sequences are MNHNS and SASEGT. The CDR3 is 16 residues long. The CDR3 here is CASSARTGSNNQPQHF.

The CDR3 here is CASSQPTSGWAKNIQYF. The chain combines TRBV3-1 with TRBJ2-4; TCRdb's D call of TRBD2 is untestable without DNA. Per the germline V gene, CDR1 is LGHDT and CDR2 is YNNKEL (reference sequence). This CDR3 contains 17 residues.

The chain recombines TRBV20-1 with TRBJ2-7. The CDR3 covers 14 residues. The germline gives CDR1 DFQATT, CDR2 SNEGSKA (reference sequence). This chain's CDR3 is CSARVIASSYEQYF.

V is TRBV5-1 and J is TRBJ1-2; lacking DNA, the TRBD1 call made by TCRdb goes unchecked. Germline V lookup: CDR1 SGHRS, CDR2 YFSETQ. The length of the CDR3 is 14 residues. The CDR3 sequence is CASSLDPGDYGYTF.

The rearrangement joins TRBV24-1 to TRBJ2-5; TCRdb's D call, TRBD1, is unchecked because there is no DNA. CDR1 is KGHDR, CDR2 SFDVKD, per germline. The CDR3 totals 16 residues. The CDR3 spells CATSDRSRDKRETQYF.

V usage is TRBV4-2 and J usage is TRBJ2-1. This CDR3 is built from 13 residues. CDR1 is LGHNA, CDR2 YNFKEQ, per germline. The CDR3 protein is CASSQKLGNEQFF.

The V gene is TRBV6-1, the J gene TRBJ2-3; TCRdb indicates TRBD2, and absent DNA this call remains unverified. The CDR3 runs 14 residues. Germline CDR1 reads MNHNS; CDR2 reads SASEGT. The CDR3 sequence: CASKTGVASDTQYF.

The genes are TRBV20-1 and TRBJ2-3; TCRdb gives TRBD2 as the D gene, but with no DNA this cannot be confirmed. The CDR3 is 19 amino acids. CDR1 and CDR2 (germline): DFQATT, SNEGSKA (reference sequence). CDR3 loop: CSAQPRLIAGGLSTDTQYF.

V gene TRBV6-1 combines with J gene TRBJ2-2; TCRdb's D gene call, TRBD1, goes unchecked for lack of DNA. Germline assignment: CDR1 MNHNS and CDR2 SASEGT. This CDR3 has 15 amino acids. The CDR3 spells CASRETQGRAGELFF.

The V and J genes are TRBV9 and TRBJ2-2. The CDR3 runs to 14 residues. CDR1 is SGDLS and CDR2 is YYNGEE in the germline V gene. The CDR3 reads CASSVGVNTGELFF. The full variable domain, completed using reference TRBV9 and TRBJ2-2, is DSGVTQTPKHLITATGQRVTLRCSPRSGDLSVYWYQQSLDQGLQFLIQYYNGEERAKGNILERFSAQQFPDLHSELNLSSLELGDSALYFCASSVGVNTGELFFGEGSRLTVL.

The gene calls are TRBV3-1 and TRBJ1-2. CDR3 length equals 13 residues. Germline V gives CDR1 LGHDT, CDR2 YNNKEL (reference sequence). The CDR3 region is CASSQTALYGYTF.

The chain carries TRBV27 and TRBJ2-3; TCRdb selects TRBD2, and the lack of DNA leaves this call unchecked. The germline gives CDR1 MNHEY, CDR2 SMNVEV (reference sequence). The CDR3 contains 15 residues. CDR3 region: CASSVGQRETDTQYF.